This record covers a single T cell receptor (beta chain). The data originate from a study of blood T cell repertoires in COVID-19. TCRdb keeps only in-frame clones here, not all; method: immunoSEQ multiplex PCR. The table shows 100,000 to 150,000 clones, with around 88% occurring only once. Germline CDR1 reads SGHTA; CDR2 reads FQGNSA. Trimming removed 4 bases at V and 4 bases at J, with 8 bases between. There are 13 residues in the CDR3. Sequences were obtained from peripheral blood. This TCR was recovered from a man aged 80 or over with active or convalescent COVID-19. V gene TRBV7-2 combines with J gene TRBJ1-3; D call uncertain. CDR3 amino acids: CASSSTIGNTIYF. CDR3 nucleotides: TGTGCCAGCAGCTCGACTATCGGAAACACCATATATTTT.